This T cell receptor (beta chain) was identified during a study of blood T cell repertoires in COVID-19. Profiling relied on immunoSEQ multiplex PCR, and the TCRdb table lists in-frame clones only, not all of them. Here the sample spans fewer than 200,000 clones, about 85% being singletons. This sequence originates from a woman aged 40 to 55 in a cohort exposed to, infected with or recovered from COVID-19 (not recorded which). The sample comprised PBMCs or T cells enriched from blood (not recorded which).

CDR3 protein: CASSDGTSYEQYF. CDR3 bases: TGCGCCAGCAGTGATGGGACATCCTACGAGCAGTACTTC. The rearrangement joins TRBV10-1 to TRBJ2-7; TRBD1 is a possible D gene (6 bases). Germline V gene sequence: CDR1 WNHNN, CDR2 SYGVQD (reference sequence). The CDR3 is 13 residues long. V dropped 3 bases and J dropped 1 base, with 7 bases sitting between them.